Listed here are 20 T cell receptor beta chains from one sample, sequenced in a study of response to subunit inactivated influenza vaccine. TCRdb passed the RT-PCR reads through MiXCR, listing each CDR3 protein once. Of approximately 730,000 distinct CDR3 sequences listed, about 15% are singletons. Sequencing used PBMCs from blood, obtained 14 days before vaccination. Source of these receptors: a man aged 50-60 years who received an inactivated influenza vaccine.

The rearrangement links TRBV7-2 to TRBJ2-7; TRBD1 matches at 9 bases. CDR1 is SGHTA, CDR2 FQGNSA, per germline. With V trimmed by 5 bases and J by 6 bases, 11 bases remained unmatched. The CDR3 loop spans 15 amino acids. CDR3 DNA: TGTGCCAGCAGCCCAACACACCCGGGACAGGGCGAGCAGTACTTC. This gives the protein CASSPTHPGQGEQYF.

The table lists this clonotype with a few counts. The chain uses TRBV6-1 and TRBJ2-7; D is possibly TRBD2 (5 bases). Per germline, CDR1 MNHNS and CDR2 SASEGT. The CDR3 has 16 amino acids. Trimming took off 5 bases at V and 6 bases at J, with 23 bases between the two ends. CDR3 sequence (DNA): TGTGCCAGCAGTCTCGGTGTGAAGGTTTCTACTAGCGAGCAGTACTTC. Its translation: CASSLGVKVSTSEQYF.

The chain couples TRBV6-1 to TRBJ2-2; a possible D gene is TRBD2 (6 bases). Germline V gene sequence: CDR1 MNHNS, CDR2 SASEGT. This CDR3 spans 15 amino acids. V was cut by 6 bases and J by 4 bases, with 15 bases left in between. The CDR3 DNA reads as TGTGCCAGCAGCGAGTCGGGACTGTCCACCGGGGAGCTGTTTTTT. Protein sequence: CASSESGLSTGELFF.

This clonotype occurred a few times. The rearrangement links TRBV5-1 to TRBJ2-7; weak D call: TRBD2 (6 bases). The CDR3 is 15 residues long. Germline loops: CDR1 SGHRS, CDR2 YFSETQ. The germline V and J ends were trimmed by 2 bases and 2 bases, with 14 bases remaining between them. For the CDR3, the DNA is TGCGCCAGCAGCTTAGGCCCACCGGGGGCCTACGAGCAGTACTTC. Translating gives CASSLGPPGAYEQYF.

This clonotype was observed a few times. This chain connects TRBV27 to TRBJ2-7; 12 nucleotides align to TRBD2. Germline V gene sequence: CDR1 MNHEY, CDR2 SMNVEV (reference sequence). This CDR3 has 15 residues. V shed 6 bases, J shed 4 bases, and the junction held 7 bases outside the gene matches. This chain's CDR3 is CASRGATSGGYEQYF. The CDR3 DNA is TGTGCCAGCAGGGGGGCGACTAGCGGGGGTTACGAGCAGTACTTC.

The chain couples TRBV4-1 to TRBJ2-6; D uncertain. Trimming shortened V by 2 bases and J by 2 bases, and 4 bases separated the two germline ends. The germline V gene encodes CDR1 MGHRA and CDR2 YSYEKL. This CDR3 comprises 14 residues. The CDR3 loop is CASSQLTGANVLTF. The CDR3 DNA sequence: TGCGCCAGCAGCCAATTAACTGGGGCCAACGTCCTGACTTTC.

This clonotype was seen many times. The J gene is TRBJ2-1, the V gene TRBV4-1; the D gene is possibly TRBD2 (5 bases). The CDR3 spans 13 residues. Germline CDR1 reads MGHRA; CDR2 reads YSYEKL. V shed 0 bases and J shed 9 bases, with 9 bases lying between them. The CDR3 reads CASSQDLEAEQFF. CDR3 nucleotide sequence: TGCGCCAGCAGCCAAGATCTGGAGGCTGAGCAGTTCTTC.

The chain uses TRBV3-1 and TRBJ2-2; TRBD2 agrees at 13 bases. V was pared by 4 bases and J by 4 bases, with 0 bases of the junction left unmatched. This CDR3 is built from 15 residues. In germline, CDR1 is LGHDT, CDR2 YNNKEL (reference sequence). CDR3 DNA: TGTGCCAGCAGCCGACTAGCGGGAGGCACCGGGGAGCTGTTTTTT. Protein: CASSRLAGGTGELFF.

This clonotype was detected only a few times. This chain connects TRBV27 to TRBJ1-5; weak D call: TRBD1 (6 bases). V lost 5 bases, J lost 6 bases, and 14 bases lay in between. In germline, CDR1 is MNHEY, CDR2 SMNVEV (reference sequence). The CDR3 is made up of 14 amino acids. In DNA form, the CDR3 reads TGTGCCAGCAGTAAATCGAGGGGGTTTCAGCCCCAGCATTTT. Amino acids: CASSKSRGFQPQHF.

This sequence joins TRBV20-1 and TRBJ2-5, with 8 bases lining up with TRBD2. The CDR3 runs to 16 residues. V gave up 0 bases and J gave up 3 bases; unmatched junction bases: 9. Germline assignment: CDR1 DFQATT and CDR2 SNEGSKA (reference sequence). The CDR3 nucleotides read TGCAGTGCTAGAGATTTTCATACTAGCGGTAAAGAGACCCAGTACTTC. Its translation is CSARDFHTSGKETQYF.

This sequence joins TRBV15 and TRBJ1-4, with D uncertain. Germline CDR1 reads LNHNV; CDR2 reads YYDKDF (reference sequence). Between the trimmed V and J ends, which lost 4 bases and 10 bases, there was a span of 13 bases. The CDR3 loop spans 13 amino acids. The CDR3 is CATSTEGRRKLFF. The DNA for the CDR3 is TGTGCCACCAGCACCGAGGGTAGGCGAAAACTGTTTTTT.

In this sample, this clonotype turned up many times. CDR3 loop: CASRGQAVKSTEAFF. CDR3 nucleotide sequence: TGTGCCAGCAGGGGACAGGCGGTTAAGAGCACTGAAGCTTTCTTT. This chain connects TRBV12-3 or TRBV12-4 to TRBJ1-1; TRBD1 aligns across 8 bases. The CDR3 has 15 residues. Trimming cost V 6 bases and J 4 bases; bases outside gene matches: 10.

The sample holds a few counts of this clonotype. The chain uses TRBV11-2 and TRBJ2-1; 11 bases are shared with TRBD2. Germline V lookup: CDR1 SGHAT, CDR2 FQNNGV. CDR3 length equals 16 residues. V trimming: 7 bases; J trimming: 5 bases; junction bases outside the gene matches: 10. CDR3 DNA: TGTGCCAGCAACATCGGACTAGCGGGCATTAACAATGAGCAGTTCTTC. Translation: CASNIGLAGINNEQFF.

V and J are TRBV2 and TRBJ2-6, with 11 bases aligning to TRBD1. CDR3 length: 16 residues. The germline CDR1 and CDR2 sequences are SNHLY and FYNNEI. V lost 8 bases, J lost 3 bases, and 6 bases stayed unmatched. CDR3: CASAGQGEIGANVLTF. CDR3 bases: TGTGCCAGCGCGGGACAGGGGGAAATTGGGGCCAACGTCCTGACTTTC.

The chain joins TRBV28 to TRBJ2-5; no clear D gene. This CDR3 region has 14 residues. V was clipped by 6 bases and J by 1 base, with 12 bases between them. Germline assignment: CDR1 MDHEN and CDR2 SYDVKM. The CDR3 here is CASRTRPAQETQYF. The CDR3, as DNA: TGTGCCAGCAGGACTCGGCCAGCCCAAGAGACCCAGTACTTC.

This clonotype was counted a few times. The V call is TRBV5-1, the J call TRBJ2-3, with 10 positions matching TRBD2. This CDR3 region has 16 residues. Per germline, CDR1 SGHRS and CDR2 YFSETQ. Trimming at V came to 4 bases and at J to 1 base, leaving 6 bases not matched to a gene. CDR3 bases: TGCGCCAGCAGCCATACTAGCGGGATCGGCACAGATACGCAGTATTTT. Amino acids: CASSHTSGIGTDTQYF.

The chain carries TRBV4-1 and TRBJ1-2; unclear D gene. Germline V CDR1 and CDR2: MGHRA, YSYEKL. This CDR3 spans 13 amino acids. Trimming took off 0 bases at V and 6 bases at J, with 8 bases between the two ends. The CDR3 spells CASSQEVGNGYTF. CDR3 coding DNA: TGCGCCAGCAGCCAAGAAGTGGGGAATGGCTACACCTTC.

The chain carries TRBV21-1 and TRBJ1-1. TRBV21-1 is a pseudogene. The CDR3 extends over 13 amino acids. The CDR3 protein is CASRKPGNTEAFF. CDR3 nucleotide sequence: TGTGCCAGCCGAAAGCCAGGGAACACTGAAGCTTTCTTT.

The CDR3: CSARGLVGWDTQYF. CDR3 nucleotide sequence: TGCAGTGCTAGAGGACTAGTGGGTTGGGATACGCAGTATTTT. The V gene is TRBV20-1, the J gene TRBJ2-3; maybe TRBD2 (6 bases). The CDR3 is made up of 14 amino acids. V lost 1 base to trimming and J lost 6 bases, with 14 bases between them. The germline V gene encodes CDR1 DFQATT and CDR2 SNEGSKA (reference sequence).

This clonotype was seen more than once but under ten times. The chain has TRBV11-2 and TRBJ2-1, with TRBD2 matching 9 bases. This CDR3 is 19 amino acids long. V gave up 0 bases and J gave up 6 bases; unmatched junction bases: 15. Per the germline V gene, CDR1 is SGHAT and CDR2 is FQNNGV. CDR3 amino acids: CASSLDSNGWREGLNEQFF. The CDR3 DNA reads TGTGCCAGCAGCTTAGATAGTAATGGGTGGCGGGAGGGCCTCAATGAGCAGTTCTTC. The variable domain in full, completed from reference TRBV11-2 and TRBJ2-1, reads EAGVAQSPRYKIIEKRQSVAFWCNPISGHATLYWYQQILGQGPKLLIQFQNNGVVDDSQLPKDRFSAERLKGVDSTLKIQPAKLEDSAVYLCASSLDSNGWREGLNEQFFGPGTRLTVL.